This T cell receptor (beta chain) was found in a study of regulatory T cells in long-lasting Graves disease. The CDR3 extends over 17 amino acids. The V segment lost 5 bases and the J segment 0 bases; nucleotides outside the gene matches: 8. Germline V lookup: CDR1 KGHDR, CDR2 SFDVKD. Time point reported: newly diagnosed GD, antithyroid drugs for less than 3 months. After RNA was extracted from PBMCs, the TCR library was made from it. Combining iRepertoire HTBI primers with Arm-PCR of CDR3 regions, the authors built TCR beta libraries. Using its own MiXCR run on the multiplex PCR reads, TCRdb lists one record per CDR3 protein. The data contain 540,000 or so distinct CDR3 sequences, roughly 12% of them singletons. Broader study findings: Persistent Graves' disease cases displayed lower TCR diversity than newly diagnosed ones.

This clonotype was seen a handful of times. What it binds is not known. The sample also formed part of further work on T cells in Graves' hyperthyroidism and ophthalmopathy. That paper notes: Orbital computed tomography and thyroid ultrasound, together with serum TRAb and thyroxine and clinical symptoms, were used for diagnoses. Prediction of ophthalmopathy progression came a median 6.5 months pre-onset.

Sequencing used peripheral blood mononuclear cells (PBMCs), obtained at new diagnosis, from a patient treated with antithyroid drugs. The chain employs TRBV24-1 and TRBJ2-3; 9 bases map to TRBD2. This clonotype was obtained from a man aged 25 to 40 with Graves disease. The CDR3 DNA sequence: TGTGCCACCAGTGGCGGGAGGGCCTCGGCTAGCACAGATACGCAGTATTTT. Translated, it gives CATSGGRASASTDTQYF.